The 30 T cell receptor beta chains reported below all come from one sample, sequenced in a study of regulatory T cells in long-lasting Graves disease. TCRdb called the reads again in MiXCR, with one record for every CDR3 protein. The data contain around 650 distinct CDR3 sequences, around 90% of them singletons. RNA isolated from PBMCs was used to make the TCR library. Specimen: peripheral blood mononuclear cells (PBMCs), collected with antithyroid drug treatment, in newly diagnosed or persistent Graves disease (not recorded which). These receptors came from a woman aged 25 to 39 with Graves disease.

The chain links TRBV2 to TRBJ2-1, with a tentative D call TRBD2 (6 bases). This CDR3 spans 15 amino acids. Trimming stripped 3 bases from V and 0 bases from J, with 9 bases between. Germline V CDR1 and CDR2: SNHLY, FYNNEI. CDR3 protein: CASSERGGSYNEQFF. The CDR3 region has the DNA TGTGCCAGCAGTGAGAGGGGAGGCTCCTACAATGAGCAGTTCTTC.

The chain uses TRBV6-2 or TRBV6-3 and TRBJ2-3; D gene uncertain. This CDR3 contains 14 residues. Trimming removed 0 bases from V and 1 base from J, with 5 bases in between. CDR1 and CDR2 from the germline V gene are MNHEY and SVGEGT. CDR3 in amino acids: CASSYSEGTDTQYF. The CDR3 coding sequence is TGTGCCAGCAGTTACTCAGAAGGCACAGATACGCAGTATTTT.

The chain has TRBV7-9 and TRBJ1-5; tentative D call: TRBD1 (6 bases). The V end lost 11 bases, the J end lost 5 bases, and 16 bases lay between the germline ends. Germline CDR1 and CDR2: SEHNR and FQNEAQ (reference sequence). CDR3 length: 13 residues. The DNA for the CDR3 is TGTGCCGTTAAAGGGGGGGTAGATCAGCCCCAGCATTTT. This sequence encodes CAVKGGVDQPQHF.

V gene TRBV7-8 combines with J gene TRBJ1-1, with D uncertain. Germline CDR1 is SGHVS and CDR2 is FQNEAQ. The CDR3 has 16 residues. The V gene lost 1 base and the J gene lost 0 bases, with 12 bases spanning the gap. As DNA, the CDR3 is TGTGCCAGCAGCTTAGAAGGTGGGCATTTGAACACTGAAGCTTTCTTT. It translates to CASSLEGGHLNTEAFF.

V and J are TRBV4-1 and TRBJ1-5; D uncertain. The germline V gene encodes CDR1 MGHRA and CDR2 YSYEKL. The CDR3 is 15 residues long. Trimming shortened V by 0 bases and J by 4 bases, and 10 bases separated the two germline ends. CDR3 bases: TGCGCCAGCAGCCAAGAAGTAACAGCGAATCAGCCCCAGCATTTT. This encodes CASSQEVTANQPQHF.

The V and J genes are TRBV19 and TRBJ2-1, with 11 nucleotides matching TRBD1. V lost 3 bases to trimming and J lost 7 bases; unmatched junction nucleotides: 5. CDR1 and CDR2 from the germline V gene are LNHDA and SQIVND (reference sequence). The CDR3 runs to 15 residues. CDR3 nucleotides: TGTGCCAGTAGTATCTGGGGACAGGGGGGGAATGAGCAGTTCTTC. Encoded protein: CASSIWGQGGNEQFF.

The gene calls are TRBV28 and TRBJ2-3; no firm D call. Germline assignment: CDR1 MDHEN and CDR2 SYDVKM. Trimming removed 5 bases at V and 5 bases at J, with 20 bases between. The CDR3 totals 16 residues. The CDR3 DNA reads TGTGCCAGCAGTCCAGACACCCGAAACTACTTAGATACGCAGTATTTT. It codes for CASSPDTRNYLDTQYF.

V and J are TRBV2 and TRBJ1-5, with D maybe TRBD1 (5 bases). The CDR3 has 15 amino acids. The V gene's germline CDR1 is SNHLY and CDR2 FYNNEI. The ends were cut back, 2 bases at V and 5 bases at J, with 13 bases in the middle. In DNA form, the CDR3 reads TGTGCCAGCAGTGAATTAGGAGTCAGGGATCAGCCCCAGCATTTT. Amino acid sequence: CASSELGVRDQPQHF.

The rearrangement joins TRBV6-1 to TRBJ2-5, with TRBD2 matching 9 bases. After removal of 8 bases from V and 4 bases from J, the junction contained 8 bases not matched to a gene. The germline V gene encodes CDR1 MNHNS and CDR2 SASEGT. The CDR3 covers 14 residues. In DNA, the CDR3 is TGTGCCAGCGGGGCCGTAGCGGGAGTAGAGACCCAGTACTTC. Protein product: CASGAVAGVETQYF.

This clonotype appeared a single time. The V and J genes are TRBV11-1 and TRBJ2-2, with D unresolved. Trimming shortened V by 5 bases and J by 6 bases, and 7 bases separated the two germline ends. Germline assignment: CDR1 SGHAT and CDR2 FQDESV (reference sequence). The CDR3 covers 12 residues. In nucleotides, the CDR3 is TGTGCCAGCAGCCCCCCTTCCGGGGAGCTGTTTTTT. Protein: CASSPPSGELFF.

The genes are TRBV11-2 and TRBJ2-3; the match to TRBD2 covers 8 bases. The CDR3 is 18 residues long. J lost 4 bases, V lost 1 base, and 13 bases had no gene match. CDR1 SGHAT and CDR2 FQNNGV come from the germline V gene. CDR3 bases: TGTGCCAGCAGCTTAGGGGCCCGCGGGAGGATCGGGGCAGATACGCAGTATTTT. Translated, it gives CASSLGARGRIGADTQYF. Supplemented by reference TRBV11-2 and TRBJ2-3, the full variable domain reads EAGVAQSPRYKIIEKRQSVAFWCNPISGHATLYWYQQILGQGPKLLIQFQNNGVVDDSQLPKDRFSAERLKGVDSTLKIQPAKLEDSAVYLCASSLGARGRIGADTQYFGPGTRLTVL.

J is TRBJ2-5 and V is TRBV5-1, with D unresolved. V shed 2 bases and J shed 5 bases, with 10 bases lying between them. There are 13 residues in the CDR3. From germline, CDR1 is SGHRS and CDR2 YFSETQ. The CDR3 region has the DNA TGCGCCAGCAGCTTATGGTATCGGGAGACCCAGTACTTC. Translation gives CASSLWYRETQYF.

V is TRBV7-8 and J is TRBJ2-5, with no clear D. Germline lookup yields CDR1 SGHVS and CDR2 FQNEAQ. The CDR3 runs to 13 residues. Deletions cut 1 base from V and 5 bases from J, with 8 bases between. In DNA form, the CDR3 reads TGTGCCAGCAGCTTAGTACTTGGGGAGACCCAGTACTTC. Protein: CASSLVLGETQYF.

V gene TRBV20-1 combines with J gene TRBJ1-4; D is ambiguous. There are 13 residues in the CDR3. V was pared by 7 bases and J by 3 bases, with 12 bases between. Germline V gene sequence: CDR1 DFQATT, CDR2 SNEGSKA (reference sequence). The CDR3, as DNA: TGCAGTGTTTCGGTATCGGCTAATGAAAAACTGTTTTTT. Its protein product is CSVSVSANEKLFF.

The chain's CDR3 is CASREDRVRSNQPQHF. In DNA, the CDR3 is TGTGCCAGCAGGGAGGACAGGGTCAGGAGCAATCAGCCCCAGCATTTT. The chain links TRBV25-1 to TRBJ1-5; 8 nucleotides line up with TRBD1. The CDR3 length is 16 residues. The V gene's germline CDR1 is MGHDK and CDR2 SYGVNS. The V gene end was trimmed by 6 bases and the J gene end by 1 base; junction bases not matched to a gene: 8.

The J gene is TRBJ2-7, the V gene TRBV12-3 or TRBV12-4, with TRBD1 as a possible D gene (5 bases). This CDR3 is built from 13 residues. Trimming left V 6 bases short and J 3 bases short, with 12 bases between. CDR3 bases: TGTGCCAGCAGGCCTACAGGAAGCTACGAGCAGTACTTC. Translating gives CASRPTGSYEQYF.

The CDR3 region has the DNA TGTGCCAGCAGCCAAGAAGCGGTTCCCTATAATTCACCCCTCCACTTT. It specifies CASSQEAVPYNSPLHF. The J gene is TRBJ1-6, the V gene TRBV4-2; D not certain. CDR1 LGHNA and CDR2 YNFKEQ come from the germline V gene. Trimming left V 0 bases short and J 2 bases short, with 8 bases between. This CDR3 comprises 16 residues.

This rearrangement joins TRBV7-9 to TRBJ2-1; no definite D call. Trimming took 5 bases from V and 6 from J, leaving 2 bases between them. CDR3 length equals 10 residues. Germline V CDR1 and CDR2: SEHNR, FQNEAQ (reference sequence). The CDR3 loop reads CASSVNEQFF. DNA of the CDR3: TGTGCCAGCAGCGTCAATGAGCAGTTCTTC. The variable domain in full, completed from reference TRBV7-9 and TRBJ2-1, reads DTGVSQNPRHKITKRGQNVTFRCDPISEHNRLYWYRQTLGQGPEFLTYFQNEAQLEKSRLLSDRFSAERPKGSFSTLEIQRTEQGDSAMYLCASSVNEQFFGPGTRLTVL.

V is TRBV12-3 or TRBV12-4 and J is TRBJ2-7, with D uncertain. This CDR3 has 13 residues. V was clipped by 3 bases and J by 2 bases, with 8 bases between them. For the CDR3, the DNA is TGTGCCAGCAGTTTGGGAAGGCCCTACGAGCAGTACTTC. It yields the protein CASSLGRPYEQYF.

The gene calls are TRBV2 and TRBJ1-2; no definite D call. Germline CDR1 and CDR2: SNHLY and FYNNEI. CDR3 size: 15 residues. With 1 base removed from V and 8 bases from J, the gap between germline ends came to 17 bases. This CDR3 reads CASSEEVRLLGGYTF. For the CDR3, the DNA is TGTGCCAGCAGTGAAGAAGTCCGGCTACTTGGAGGCTACACCTTC.

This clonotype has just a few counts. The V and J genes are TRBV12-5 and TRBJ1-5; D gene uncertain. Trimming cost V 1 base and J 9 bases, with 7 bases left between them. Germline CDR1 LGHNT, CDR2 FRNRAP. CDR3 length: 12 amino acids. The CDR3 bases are TGTGCTAGTGGTTTGGGCCTTGGGCCCCAGCATTTT. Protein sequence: CASGLGLGPQHF.

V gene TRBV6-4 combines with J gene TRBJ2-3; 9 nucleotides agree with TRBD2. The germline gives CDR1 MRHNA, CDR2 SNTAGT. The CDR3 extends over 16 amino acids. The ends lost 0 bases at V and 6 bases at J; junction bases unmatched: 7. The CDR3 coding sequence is TGTGCCAGCAGTGACTCTGCGGCTAGCGGGATTGATACGCAGTATTTT. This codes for CASSDSAASGIDTQYF.

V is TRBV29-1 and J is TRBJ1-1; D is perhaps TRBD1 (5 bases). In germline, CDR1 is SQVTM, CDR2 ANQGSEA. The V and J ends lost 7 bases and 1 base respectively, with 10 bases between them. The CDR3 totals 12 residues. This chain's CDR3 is CSARQTNTEAFF. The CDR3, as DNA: TGCAGCGCCCGACAGACGAACACTGAAGCTTTCTTT. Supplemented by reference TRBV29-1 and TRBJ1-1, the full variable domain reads SAVISQKPSRDICQRGTSLTIQCQVDSQVTMMFWYRQQPGQSLTLIATANQGSEATYESGFVIDKFPISRPNLTFSTLTVSNMSPEDSSIYLCSARQTNTEAFFGQGTRLTVV.

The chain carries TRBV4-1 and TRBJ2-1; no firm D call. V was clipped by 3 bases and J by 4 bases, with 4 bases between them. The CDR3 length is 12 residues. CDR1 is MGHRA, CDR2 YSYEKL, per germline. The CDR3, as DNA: TGCGCCAGCAGCCAGAATTACAATGAGCAGTTCTTC. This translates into CASSQNYNEQFF.

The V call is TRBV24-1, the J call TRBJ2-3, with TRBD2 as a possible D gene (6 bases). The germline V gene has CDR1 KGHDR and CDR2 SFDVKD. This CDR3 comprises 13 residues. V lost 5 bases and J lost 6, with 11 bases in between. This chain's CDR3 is CATSVPGVDTQYF. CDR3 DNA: TGTGCCACCAGTGTCCCGGGGGTTGATACGCAGTATTTT.

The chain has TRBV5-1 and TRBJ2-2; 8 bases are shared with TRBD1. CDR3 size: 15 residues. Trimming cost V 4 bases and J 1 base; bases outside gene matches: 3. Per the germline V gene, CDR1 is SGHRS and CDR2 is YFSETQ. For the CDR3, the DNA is TGCGCCAGCAGCAGCACAGGGGGGAACACCGGGGAGCTGTTTTTT. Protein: CASSSTGGNTGELFF. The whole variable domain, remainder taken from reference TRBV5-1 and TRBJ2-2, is KAGVTQTPRYLIKTRGQQVTLSCSPISGHRSVSWYQQTPGQGLQFLFEYFSETQRNKGNFPGRFSGRQFSNSRSEMNVSTLELGDSALYLCASSSTGGNTGELFFGEGSRLTVL.

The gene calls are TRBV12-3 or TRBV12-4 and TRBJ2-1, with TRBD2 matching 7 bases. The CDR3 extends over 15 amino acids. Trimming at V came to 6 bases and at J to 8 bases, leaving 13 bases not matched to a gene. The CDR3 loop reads CASSPEKPAGDEQFF. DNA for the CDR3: TGTGCCAGCAGCCCCGAGAAACCCGCGGGAGATGAGCAGTTCTTC.

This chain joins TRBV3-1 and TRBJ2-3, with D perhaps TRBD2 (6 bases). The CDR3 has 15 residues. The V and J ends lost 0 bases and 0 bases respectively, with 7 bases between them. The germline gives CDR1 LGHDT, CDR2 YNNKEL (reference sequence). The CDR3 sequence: CASSQDSGSTDTQYF. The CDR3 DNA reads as TGTGCCAGCAGCCAAGACAGCGGGAGCACAGATACGCAGTATTTT.

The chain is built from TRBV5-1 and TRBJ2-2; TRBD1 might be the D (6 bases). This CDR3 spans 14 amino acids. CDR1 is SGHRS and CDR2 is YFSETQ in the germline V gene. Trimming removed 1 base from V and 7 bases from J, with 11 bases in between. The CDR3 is CASSLLRGGGELFF. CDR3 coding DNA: TGCGCCAGCAGCTTGCTCAGGGGCGGCGGGGAGCTGTTTTTT.

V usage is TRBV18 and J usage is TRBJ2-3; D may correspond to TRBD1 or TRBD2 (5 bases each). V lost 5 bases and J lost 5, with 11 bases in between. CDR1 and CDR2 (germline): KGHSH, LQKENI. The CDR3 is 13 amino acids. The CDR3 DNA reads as TGTGCCAGCTCAGGGACGCCGAGAGATACGCAGTATTTT. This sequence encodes CASSGTPRDTQYF.